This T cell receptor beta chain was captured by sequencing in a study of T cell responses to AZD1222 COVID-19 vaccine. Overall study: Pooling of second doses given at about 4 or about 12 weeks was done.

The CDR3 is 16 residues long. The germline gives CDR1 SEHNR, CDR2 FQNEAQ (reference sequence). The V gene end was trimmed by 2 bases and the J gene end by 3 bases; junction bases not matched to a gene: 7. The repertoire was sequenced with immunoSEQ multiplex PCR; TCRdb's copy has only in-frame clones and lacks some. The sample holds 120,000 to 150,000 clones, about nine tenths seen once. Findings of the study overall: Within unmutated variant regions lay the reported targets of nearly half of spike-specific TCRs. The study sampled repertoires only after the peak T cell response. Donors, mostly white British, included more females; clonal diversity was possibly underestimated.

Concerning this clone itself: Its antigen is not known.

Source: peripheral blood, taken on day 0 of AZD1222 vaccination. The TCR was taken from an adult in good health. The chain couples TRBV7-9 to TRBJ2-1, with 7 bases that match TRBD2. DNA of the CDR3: TGTGCCAGCAGCTTAAGTATGCCTAGCGGCTACAATGAGCAGTTCTTC. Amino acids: CASSLSMPSGYNEQFF.